This T cell receptor (beta chain) was documented in a study of cytotoxic CD8 clonotypes in ibrutinib-treated CLL. Data came from immunoSEQ multiplex PCR; TCRdb stores just in-frame clones and leaves some out. This sample has about 300,000 clones; approximately 67% occur once, and the top ten carry under 8%. Sequencing used PBMCs, obtained after 36 months of ibrutinib treatment. The source of this sequence is a human donor with chronic lymphocytic leukemia.

CDR3 residues: CSVPRLAGESEQFF. CDR3 nucleotide sequence: TGCAGCGTTCCGAGACTAGCGGGTGAAAGTGAGCAGTTCTTC. The genes are TRBV29-1 and TRBJ2-1; 10 bases are shared with TRBD2. The CDR3 consists of 14 residues. Germline V lookup: CDR1 SQVTM, CDR2 ANQGSEA. The V and J ends lost 5 bases and 9 bases, in that order; junction bases with no gene match: 10.